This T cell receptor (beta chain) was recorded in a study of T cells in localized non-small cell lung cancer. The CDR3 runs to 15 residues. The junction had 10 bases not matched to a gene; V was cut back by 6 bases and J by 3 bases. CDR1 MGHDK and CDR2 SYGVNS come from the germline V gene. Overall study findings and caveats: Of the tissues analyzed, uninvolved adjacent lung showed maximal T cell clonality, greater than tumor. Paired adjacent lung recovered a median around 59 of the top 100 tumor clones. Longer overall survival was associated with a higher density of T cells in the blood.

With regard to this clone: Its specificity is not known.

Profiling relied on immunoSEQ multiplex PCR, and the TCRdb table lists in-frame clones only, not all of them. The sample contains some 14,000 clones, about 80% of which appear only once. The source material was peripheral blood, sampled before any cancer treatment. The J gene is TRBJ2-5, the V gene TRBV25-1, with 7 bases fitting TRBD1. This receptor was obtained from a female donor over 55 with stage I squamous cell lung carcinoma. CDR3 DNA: TGTGCCAGCAGCACGCTAGGACAGGCCGAAGAGACCCAGTACTTC. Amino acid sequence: CASSTLGQAEETQYF.